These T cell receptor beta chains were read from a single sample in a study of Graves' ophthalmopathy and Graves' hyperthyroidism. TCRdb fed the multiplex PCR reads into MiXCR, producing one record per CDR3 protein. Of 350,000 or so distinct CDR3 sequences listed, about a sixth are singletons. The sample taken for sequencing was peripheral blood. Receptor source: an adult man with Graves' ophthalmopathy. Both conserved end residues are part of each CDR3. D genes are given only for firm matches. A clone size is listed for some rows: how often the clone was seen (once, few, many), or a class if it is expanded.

TGTGCCAGCAACCCCGGACAGGGATCCGAGCAGTACTTC | CASNPGQGSEQYF | TRBJ2-7 | TRBD1 | 13 | TRBV6-5 | many
TGTGCCAGCAGTCGGTCGGACAGGGGCGGCACTGAAGCTTTCTTT | CASSRSDRGGTEAFF | TRBJ1-1 | TRBD1 | 15 | TRBV6-2/TRBV6-3 | many
TGTGCCAGCAGCCAAGATTTCGCGAAGAGCTCCTACGAGCAGTACTTC | CASSQDFAKSSYEQYF | TRBJ2-7 | NA | 16 | TRBV3-1 | NA
TGTGCCAGCAGTAAATCGAGACAGGGGGCCCACGAGCAGTACTTC | CASSKSRQGAHEQYF | TRBJ2-7 | TRBD1 | 15 | TRBV6-5 | once
TGTGCCAGCAGTTTGATTGGGGCAGGGGGAACTGAAGCTTTCTTT | CASSLIGAGGTEAFF | TRBJ1-1 | TRBD1 | 15 | TRBV12-3/TRBV12-4 | NA
TGTGCCAGCAGCCAAGAGGGATATGGCTACACCTTC | CASSQEGYGYTF | TRBJ1-2 | NA | 12 | TRBV4-2 | many
TGTGCCAGCAGCTGGGGTTTGGGACAGGGGTATGGCTACACCTTC | CASSWGLGQGYGYTF | TRBJ1-2 | TRBD1 | 15 | TRBV7-2 | many
TGCAGTGCTAGAGACCAGGGACTAGCGGGGGTTGAGACCCAGTACTTC | CSARDQGLAGVETQYF | TRBJ2-5 | TRBD2 | 16 | TRBV20-1 | many
TGTGCCTGGAGTGTAAGGTTGGGGACTGAAGCTTTCTTT | CAWSVRLGTEAFF | TRBJ1-1 | NA | 13 | TRBV30 | many
TGCGCCAGCAAGGAAAGCGGGAGTTTCCCCGGGGAGCTGTTTTTT | CASKESGSFPGELFF | TRBJ2-2 | TRBD2 | 15 | TRBV10-2 | few
TGTGCCAGCTCCCCAAAAGACAGGGAAAGAGCTTTCTTT | CASSPKDRERAFF | TRBJ1-1 | TRBD1 | 13 | TRBV18 | many
TGTGCCAGCAGCTTTGGGACTAGCGGGAGTGGCGAGCAGTACTTC | CASSFGTSGSGEQYF | TRBJ2-7 | TRBD2 | 15 | TRBV7-9 | many
TGTGCGACCTATAGCAATCAGCCCCAGCATTTT | CATYSNQPQHF | TRBJ1-5 | NA | 11 | TRBV28 | NA
TGTGCCAGCAGCGGACAGGGAAGCTGGCCCCAGCATTTT | CASSGQGSWPQHF | TRBJ1-5 | TRBD1 | 13 | TRBV9 | NA
TGTGCCAGCAGTTCCCCCAAATCGACAGGGAAGTTTAACACCGGGGAGCTGTTTTTT | CASSSPKSTGKFNTGELFF | TRBJ2-2 | TRBD1 | 19 | TRBV28 | many
TGTGCCAGCAGCTTAGATTACCACGAGCAGTACTTC | CASSLDYHEQYF | TRBJ2-7 | NA | 12 | TRBV11-2 | many
TGTGCCAGCAGCCTAACACCGGGGAACATTCAGTACTTC | CASSLTPGNIQYF | TRBJ2-4 | NA | 13 | TRBV11-2 | many
TGTGCCAGCACCCCCGAGGGACAGGGGCGCGGAGGCTACACCTTC | CASTPEGQGRGGYTF | TRBJ1-2 | TRBD1 | 15 | TRBV6-1 | many
TGTGCCACCAGCAGAATCCATAGCACTGAAGCTTTCTTT | CATSRIHSTEAFF | TRBJ1-1 | NA | 13 | TRBV15 | NA
TGCAGTGCCACCTGGACAGTACCGGGGCGCGAGCAGTACTTC | CSATWTVPGREQYF | TRBJ2-7 | NA | 14 | TRBV20-1 | many
TGCGCCAGCAGCTTGGGTACAGGGATATCCTACGAGCAGTACTTC | CASSLGTGISYEQYF | TRBJ2-7 | NA | 15 | TRBV5-1 | many
TGTGCCAGCAGTTTGGTCGGCGGGGGCGACTCCTACGAGCAGTACTTC | CASSLVGGGDSYEQYF | TRBJ2-7 | NA | 16 | TRBV6-5 | NA
TGCGCCAACAGCTTGAGGGACAGACTGAACACTGAAGCTTTCTTT | CANSLRDRLNTEAFF | TRBJ1-1 | TRBD1 | 15 | TRBV5-1 | many
TGTGCCAGCAGCTTATTGCGGCTGCAAGGCTACACCTTC | CASSLLRLQGYTF | TRBJ1-2 | NA | 13 | TRBV7-2 | few
TGTGCCAGCAGTTCGACAGGCTCAGGGTTGGCTTTCTTT | CASSSTGSGLAFF | TRBJ1-1 | NA | 13 | TRBV5-6 | many
TGTGCCAGCAGCTTTCTAATGAACACTGAAGCTTTCTTT | CASSFLMNTEAFF | TRBJ1-1 | NA | 13 | TRBV7-9 | many
TGTGCCAGCAGCTCTGACAGGGCATTCATGAATTCACCCCTCCACTTT | CASSSDRAFMNSPLHF | TRBJ1-6 | TRBD1 | 16 | TRBV11-2 | many
TGCAGTGCTAGATATCAGCCGGGAAACACTGAAGCTTTCTTT | CSARYQPGNTEAFF | TRBJ1-1 | NA | 14 | TRBV20-1 | many
TGCAGTGCTAGCGCGGCTAGCGGGGGTTACGAGCAGTACTTC | CSASAASGGYEQYF | TRBJ2-7 | TRBD2 | 14 | TRBV20-1 | many
TGTGCCAGCAGCCAAGGACTAGCGGGAGAGGAGCAGTACTTC | CASSQGLAGEEQYF | TRBJ2-7 | TRBD2 | 14 | TRBV7-2 | NA
TGTGCCAGCAACCTCCCGACAGGGGATTCTGGTGGCTACACCTTC | CASNLPTGDSGGYTF | TRBJ1-2 | TRBD1 | 15 | TRBV13 | many
TGTGCCAGCAGGCTCAGACAGGGGAACACTGAAGCTTTCTTT | CASRLRQGNTEAFF | TRBJ1-1 | TRBD1 | 14 | TRBV2 | many
TGCAGTGCCCTTTCTCAAACCTACGAGCAGTACTTC | CSALSQTYEQYF | TRBJ2-7 | NA | 12 | TRBV20-1 | many
TGTGCCAGCAGTCGTAATAACTACGAGCAGTACTTC | CASSRNNYEQYF | TRBJ2-7 | NA | 12 | TRBV12-3/TRBV12-4 | many